What follows are 8 T cell receptor beta chains derived from one specimen sequenced in a study of beta chain features in type 1 diabetes. The study reverse transcribed the entire isolated RNA, so it sequenced expressed TCRB transcripts. Sequencing was performed with immunoSEQ multiplex PCR; in TCRdb, only in-frame clones are kept and a portion is missing. Of almost 350,000 clones listed, around 8% are singletons. The sample taken for sequencing was central memory CD4+ T cells from blood. The source is a woman younger than 30 in good health.

This clone was recorded at least ten times. In the same sample, other DNA sequences code for this CDR3. The J gene is TRBJ2-1, the V gene TRBV10-3; D is unclear. The V end was cut by 0 bases, the J end by 7 bases, with 4 bases between. Germline V gives CDR1 ENHRY, CDR2 SYGVKD. The CDR3 loop spans 12 amino acids. The CDR3 here is CAISESGNEQFF. The CDR3 DNA reads TGTGCCATCAGTGAGTCGGGGAATGAGCAGTTCTTC.

The genes are TRBV18 and TRBJ1-1, with D possibly matching TRBD1 (6 bases). The CDR3 sequence is 13 residues long. With 4 bases removed from V and 8 bases from J, the gap between germline ends came to 14 bases. Germline V CDR1 and CDR2: KGHSH, LQKENI. The CDR3 bases are TGTGCCAGCTCACTCGGCAGGACAGAGGAAGCTTTCTTT. It codes for CASSLGRTEEAFF.

This clone appeared a few times. V and J are TRBV7-2 and TRBJ2-5; 8 nucleotides agree with TRBD1. Losses at the gene ends were 5 bases for V and 4 bases for J; bases not matched to a gene: 3. The CDR3 is 13 residues long. CDR1 is SGHTA, CDR2 FQGNSA, per germline. The CDR3 loop is CASSATGGETQYF. The DNA of the CDR3 is TGTGCCAGCAGCGCCACAGGGGGAGAGACCCAGTACTTC.

This clone has more than one count but fewer than ten. The CDR3 protein is CAIPHETMNTEAFF. In nucleotides, the CDR3 is TGTGCCATACCACATGAGACAATGAACACTGAAGCTTTCTTT. The chain combines TRBV7-9 with TRBJ1-1; D not certain. Trimming stripped 10 bases from V and 0 bases from J, with 15 bases between. The CDR3 runs 14 residues. Looked up from germline, CDR1 is SEHNR and CDR2 is FQNEAQ (reference sequence).

This clone was picked up a small number of times. The rearrangement uses TRBV29-1 and TRBJ1-5, with TRBD1 identical over 9 bases. The V gene end was trimmed by 8 bases and the J gene end by 6 bases; junction bases not matched to a gene: 8. In germline, CDR1 is SQVTM, CDR2 ANQGSEA. This CDR3 region has 13 residues. The CDR3 reads CSITGGAGQPQHF. The CDR3 region has the DNA TGCAGCATAACAGGGGGCGCGGGTCAGCCCCAGCATTTT.

This clone showed up just a few times. The chain is built from TRBV29-1 and TRBJ1-1; no reliable D call. The ends were cut back, 6 bases at V and 6 bases at J, with 14 bases in the middle. Germline V gene lookup returns CDR1 SQVTM and CDR2 ANQGSEA. This CDR3 spans 12 amino acids. In nucleotides, the CDR3 is TGCAGCGTCGATGGCCCCGCTCCTGAAGCTTTCTTT. Protein: CSVDGPAPEAFF. The entire variable domain, with the rest obtained from reference TRBV29-1 and TRBJ1-1, is as follows: SAVISQKPSRDICQRGTSLTIQCQVDSQVTMMFWYRQQPGQSLTLIATANQGSEATYESGFVIDKFPISRPNLTFSTLTVSNMSPEDSSIYLCSVDGPAPEAFFGQGTRLTVV.

The V and J genes are TRBV21-1 and TRBJ2-7; the DNA was not compared with TRBD2, the D call given in the table. TRBV21-1 is an annotated pseudogene. There are 14 residues in the CDR3. CDR3 DNA: TGTGCCAGCAGCAGGACTGTACCCGGCTACGAGCAGTACTTC. It encodes CASSRTVPGYEQYF.

The table lists this clone with a few counts. This chain connects TRBV13 to TRBJ2-3; 9 bases fit TRBD2. The germline gives CDR1 PRHDT, CDR2 FYEKMQ (reference sequence). The CDR3 loop spans 18 amino acids. Trimming at V came to 3 bases and at J to 0 bases, leaving 10 bases not matched to a gene. DNA for the CDR3: TGTGCCAGCAGCTTTGCCCCTCTAGCGGGGACTAGCACAGATACGCAGTATTTT. Protein sequence: CASSFAPLAGTSTDTQYF.